The 21 T cell receptor beta chains below all came from one sample that was sequenced in a study of CD8 T cells in Susac syndrome. RNA was extracted with the RNeasy kit, and a quantity of about 0.45 to 1 ug was reverse transcribed using random hexamers. TCRdb passed the immunoSEQ multiplex PCR reads through MiXCR, listing each CDR3 protein once. Here the sample spans roughly 150,000 distinct CDR3 sequences, about 94% being singletons. Sequenced sample: CD8+ T cells from PBMCs. The receptors here all came from a human donor with multiple sclerosis.

The chain combines TRBV4-1 with TRBJ2-7; no clear D gene. This CDR3 spans 15 amino acids. Germline loops: CDR1 MGHRA, CDR2 YSYEKL. V gave up 1 base and J gave up 2 bases, with 12 bases separating them. The DNA for the CDR3 is TGCGCCAGCAGCCAAGTCGCGCAGGAGACCTACGAGCAGTACTTC. Translating it yields CASSQVAQETYEQYF.

The V gene is TRBV27, the J gene TRBJ1-5, with TRBD1 identical over 7 bases. Germline lookup yields CDR1 MNHEY and CDR2 SMNVEV (reference sequence). J gave up 6 bases and V 4 bases, and 6 bases lay outside the gene matches. This CDR3 spans 14 amino acids. In DNA form, the CDR3 reads TGTGCCAGCAGTTCCAGACAGGGTCTTCAGCCCCAGCATTTT. Translated: CASSSRQGLQPQHF.

The rearrangement uses TRBV7-9 and TRBJ1-5; no definite D call. CDR1 is SEHNR, CDR2 FQNEAQ, per germline (reference sequence). V was clipped by 5 bases and J by 6 bases, with 11 bases between them. The CDR3 covers 13 residues. CDR3 sequence reads: CASSPSDGQPQHF. Written as DNA, the CDR3 is TGTGCCAGCAGCCCTTCCGATGGTCAGCCCCAGCATTTT.

This clonotype was recorded a few times. At one of its ends the junction is not consistent with the germline gene, which may arise from a read error. The V gene is TRBV29-1, the J gene TRBJ2-7; the D call may be TRBD1 or TRBD2 (5 bases each). CDR3 length equals 13 residues. CDR1 is SQVTM, CDR2 ANQGSEA, per germline. Here the CDR3 DNA reads TGTAGCGTTGTACGCGACAGTTCCTACGAGCAGTACTTC. It specifies CSVVRDSSYEQYF.

This chain links TRBV30 with TRBJ1-1; a weak D match, TRBD1 (5 bases). The germline V and J ends were trimmed by 0 bases and 4 bases, with 6 bases remaining between them. Germline assignment: CDR1 GTSNPN and CDR2 SVGIG (reference sequence). This CDR3 contains 12 residues. The CDR3 region is CAWSVDITEAFF. CDR3 nucleotide sequence: TGTGCCTGGAGTGTGGACATCACTGAAGCTTTCTTT. Full variable domain (rest looked up from reference TRBV30 and TRBJ1-1): SQTIHQWPATLVQPVGSPLSLECTVEGTSNPNLYWYRQAAGRGLQLLFYSVGIGQISSEVPQNLSASRPQDRQFILSSKKLLLSDSGFYLCAWSVDITEAFFGQGTRLTVV.

Points on this clonotype: The junction shows a germline mismatch at one end, possibly a read error. J is TRBJ2-1 and V is TRBV18; possible D gene TRBD2, 7 bases. This CDR3 has 16 amino acids. The V gene's germline CDR1 is KGHSH and CDR2 LQKENI. DNA for the CDR3: TGTGCCAGCTCAACACCTTTAGGGGGGGCCAAAGATGAGCAGTTCTTC. Amino acids: CASSTPLGGAKDEQFF. Supplemented by reference TRBV18 and TRBJ2-1, the full variable domain reads NAGVMQNPRHLVRRRGQEARLRCSPMKGHSHVYWYRQLPEEGLKFMVYLQKENIIDESGMPKERFSAEFPKEGPSILRIQQVVRGDSAAYFCASSTPLGGAKDEQFFGPGTRLTVL.

This clonotype was seen a handful of times. This sequence joins TRBV29-1 and TRBJ1-1; the D is unclear. The CDR3 loop spans 12 amino acids. V was clipped by 3 bases and J by 10 bases, with 15 bases between them. Per the germline V gene, CDR1 is SQVTM and CDR2 is ANQGSEA. The CDR3 reads CSVDDEPPGAFF. In nucleotides, the CDR3 is TGCAGCGTTGATGATGAACCCCCCGGAGCTTTCTTT.

The chain carries TRBV6-5 and TRBJ2-3; the match to TRBD2 covers 11 bases. Trimming cost V 6 bases and J 4 bases; bases outside gene matches: 6. The CDR3 runs to 15 residues. Germline-derived CDR1 and CDR2 are MNHEY and SVGAGI. CDR3 loop: CASSPSGGSADTQYF. CDR3 DNA: TGTGCCAGCAGCCCTAGCGGGGGGTCGGCAGATACGCAGTATTTT.

The chain is built from TRBV6-2 or TRBV6-3 and TRBJ2-2; a weak D match, TRBD1 (6 bases). Germline loops: CDR1 MNHEY, CDR2 SVGEGT. V was shortened by 2 bases and J by 5 bases, with 12 bases between the two germline ends. The CDR3 loop spans 15 amino acids. CDR3 nucleotide sequence: TGTGCCAGCAGTTACCGGTCTCAGGGGACCGGGGAGCTGTTTTTT. The encoded protein is CASSYRSQGTGELFF.

CDR3 DNA: TGTGCCAGCAGCGTAGCGGGCGAAGGGACTGAAGCTTTCTTT. Residues: CASSVAGEGTEAFF. V usage is TRBV9 and J usage is TRBJ1-1; D unresolved. Per the germline V gene, CDR1 is SGDLS and CDR2 is YYNGEE. V lost 0 bases and J 5 bases, leaving 11 bases between the germline ends. The CDR3 is 14 residues long.

The J gene is TRBJ1-2, the V gene TRBV9; no reliable D call. This CDR3 has 18 amino acids. V lost 3 bases and J 5 bases, leaving 26 bases between the germline ends. Germline CDR1 and CDR2: SGDLS and YYNGEE. The CDR3 sequence is CASSDPGRDTLSDYGYTF. The CDR3, as DNA: TGTGCCAGCAGCGATCCCGGGCGCGACACGTTAAGTGATTATGGCTACACCTTC.

In this sample, this clonotype turned up once. This chain connects TRBV3-1 to TRBJ2-7; the match to TRBD2 covers 9 bases. The J segment lost 3 bases and the V segment lost 4 bases, leaving 7 bases of the junction unmatched. Per germline, CDR1 LGHDT and CDR2 YNNKEL (reference sequence). CDR3 length: 15 amino acids. The CDR3 sequence is CASSPLAGEIYEQYF. The CDR3 DNA follows: TGTGCCAGCAGCCCTTTAGCGGGGGAAATCTACGAGCAGTACTTC.

V is TRBV14 and J is TRBJ2-7; D is uncertain. The germline V and J ends were trimmed by 5 bases and 3 bases, with 11 bases remaining between them. The germline CDR1 and CDR2 sequences are SGHDN and FVKESK. This CDR3 comprises 13 residues. The CDR3 coding sequence is TGTGCCAGCAGCGCCGAAACCTACTACGAGCAGTACTTC. It translates to CASSAETYYEQYF.

The chain couples TRBV15 to TRBJ2-6, with D uncertain. Trimming left V 3 bases short and J 0 bases short, with 15 bases between. Per the germline V gene, CDR1 is LNHNV and CDR2 is YYDKDF (reference sequence). The CDR3 totals 18 residues. CDR3 bases: TGTGCCACCAGCAGGGGAATGGGTGTGAACTCTGGGGCCAACGTCCTGACTTTC. Protein sequence: CATSRGMGVNSGANVLTF. The full variable domain, with the rest looked up from reference TRBV15 and TRBJ2-6, is DAMVIQNPRYQVTQFGKPVTLSCSQTLNHNVMYWYQQKSSQAPKLLFHYYDKDFNNEADTPDNFQSRRPNTSFCFLDIRSPGLGDTAMYLCATSRGMGVNSGANVLTFGAGSRLTVL.

The chain couples TRBV7-9 to TRBJ1-2; D may be TRBD1 (5 bases). Germline lookup yields CDR1 SEHNR and CDR2 FQNEAQ (reference sequence). This CDR3 is built from 15 residues. V lost 0 bases and J lost 8, with 16 bases in between. The CDR3 region is CASSLALSREGGYTF. The CDR3 DNA is TGTGCCAGCAGCTTAGCGCTGTCCAGGGAAGGCGGCTACACCTTC.

The V gene is TRBV7-2, the J gene TRBJ2-7; possible D gene TRBD2, 5 bases. Germline V CDR1 and CDR2: SGHTA, FQGNSA. CDR3 length: 12 amino acids. Trimming took 1 base from V and 6 from J, leaving 7 bases between them. The CDR3 here is CASSLVGVEQYF. CDR3 coding DNA: TGTGCCAGCAGCTTAGTCGGGGTCGAGCAGTACTTC.

The chain joins TRBV20-1 to TRBJ1-1; the D is unclear. Germline values: CDR1 DFQATT, CDR2 SNEGSKA (reference sequence). Trimming left V 1 base short and J 0 bases short, with 6 bases between. The CDR3 covers 13 residues. Written as DNA, the CDR3 is TGCAGTGCTAGAGCAGGCATGAACACTGAAGCTTTCTTT. Translated: CSARAGMNTEAFF.

This clonotype appeared once. The rearrangement links TRBV20-1 to TRBJ2-7; 7 bases map to TRBD1. This CDR3 region has 12 residues. Germline V gene data show CDR1 as DFQATT and CDR2 as SNEGSKA (reference sequence). V lost 5 bases to trimming and J lost 6 bases; unmatched junction nucleotides: 7. CDR3 loop: CSAYTGATEQYF. In nucleotides, the CDR3 is TGCAGTGCTTACACAGGGGCGACCGAGCAGTACTTC.

The rearrangement uses TRBV7-2 and TRBJ2-7, with D unresolved. Germline V lookup: CDR1 SGHTA, CDR2 FQGNSA. Trimming pared 1 base from V and 6 bases from J, leaving 10 bases between. The CDR3 spans 13 residues. The chain's CDR3 is CASSLGFLPEQYF. The CDR3, as DNA: TGTGCCAGCAGCTTAGGGTTCCTACCCGAGCAGTACTTC.

The rearrangement links TRBV20-1 to TRBJ2-1; D is uncertain. Trimming removed 0 bases at V and 3 bases at J, with 12 bases between. Germline V gene data show CDR1 as DFQATT and CDR2 as SNEGSKA (reference sequence). The CDR3 runs to 15 residues. CDR3 region: CSARDRGESYNEQFF. The DNA for the CDR3 is TGCAGTGCTAGAGATCGCGGAGAGAGCTACAATGAGCAGTTCTTC.

This clonotype was picked up one time. The CDR3 sequence: CALLAENNEQFF. The CDR3 DNA reads TGTGCCTTACTAGCAGAAAACAATGAGCAGTTCTTC. This chain links TRBV30 with TRBJ2-1, with D possibly being TRBD2 (6 bases). The germline V gene has CDR1 GTSNPN and CDR2 SVGIG (reference sequence). This CDR3 region has 12 residues. Between the trimmed V and J ends, which lost 7 bases and 5 bases, there was a span of 12 bases.